The 23 T cell receptor beta chains reported below all come from one sample, sequenced in a study of CD8+ T cells in alopecia areata. Treatment meaning: oral pan-JAK inhibitor, 5-10 mg twice daily. Reverse transcribed after extraction, RNA yielded cDNA as the sequencing template. Clones were read by immunoSEQ multiplex PCR, and TCRdb kept only the in-frame ones, dropping some. The sample consists of approximately 210,000 clones, about three fifths of them appearing once. The sequencing used CD4+ T cells sorted from blood, collected at week 24, from a patient treated with tofacitinib. The receptors were sampled from a human donor with alopecia areata.

Here the CDR3 DNA reads TGTGCCAGCAGCTTGGGACACAAGATTTTCCCTGGGGCCAACGTCCTGACTTTC. It specifies CASSLGHKIFPGANVLTF. The genes are TRBV5-6 and TRBJ2-6, with D unclear. Looked up from germline, CDR1 is SGHDT and CDR2 is YYEEEE. Trimming removed 0 bases from V and 2 bases from J, with 15 bases in between. The CDR3 is made up of 18 amino acids.

The chain uses TRBV7-9 and TRBJ1-2, with 9 bases fitting TRBD1. This CDR3 is 15 amino acids long. Per the germline V gene, CDR1 is SEHNR and CDR2 is FQNEAQ (reference sequence). Germline trimming cut 5 bases from V and 8 bases from J; bases unmatched to any gene: 12. The CDR3 coding sequence is TGTGCCAGCAGCATAGAGACCGGGACAGGGTCGGGCTACACCTTC. Its protein product is CASSIETGTGSGYTF. The full variable domain, its missing parts supplied by reference TRBV7-9 and TRBJ1-2, is DTGVSQNPRHKITKRGQNVTFRCDPISEHNRLYWYRQTLGQGPEFLTYFQNEAQLEKSRLLSDRFSAERPKGSFSTLEIQRTEQGDSAMYLCASSIETGTGSGYTFGSGTRLTVV.

The sample holds a few counts of this clone. CDR3: CAWTLQGAAFGKLFF. The CDR3 bases are TGTGCCTGGACCTTACAGGGGGCGGCCTTTGGAAAACTGTTTTTT. The rearrangement links TRBV30 to TRBJ1-4; the match to TRBD1 covers 9 bases. The CDR3 extends over 15 amino acids. V lost 4 bases and J lost 10; bases outside the gene matches: 13. Germline lookup yields CDR1 GTSNPN and CDR2 SVGIG (reference sequence).

CDR3 protein: CASSFSGGLTYEQYF. In nucleotides, the CDR3 is TGTGCCAGCAGCTTTAGCGGGGGCCTTACCTACGAGCAGTACTTC. This chain links TRBV7-2 with TRBJ2-7; TRBD2 matches at 9 bases. With V trimmed by 3 bases and J by 2 bases, 5 bases remained unmatched. Germline V CDR1 and CDR2: SGHTA, FQGNSA. The CDR3 is made up of 15 amino acids.

This chain's CDR3 is CASSPSRVSYGYTF. In nucleotides, the CDR3 is TGTGCCAGCAGCCCAAGTAGAGTCTCCTATGGCTACACCTTC. The chain is built from TRBV11-2 and TRBJ1-2; D is unresolved. V was cut by 5 bases and J by 4 bases, with 14 bases left in between. CDR3 size: 14 residues. Germline CDR1 and CDR2: SGHAT and FQNNGV.

The genes are TRBV28 and TRBJ1-5; the match to TRBD1 covers 12 bases. The CDR3 loop spans 19 amino acids. CDR1 and CDR2 (germline): MDHEN, SYDVKM. V shed 6 bases and J 1 base; nucleotides not matched to a gene: 13. CDR3 bases: TGTGCCAGCAGCCAACATTCCGGGACAGGGGGCCTGAGCAATCAGCCCCAGCATTTT. The encoded protein is CASSQHSGTGGLSNQPQHF.

This clone was seen more than once but under ten times. The rearrangement links TRBV9 to TRBJ2-2; unclear D gene. Per germline, CDR1 SGDLS and CDR2 YYNGEE. The CDR3 contains 17 residues. Trimming removed 0 bases at V and 4 bases at J, with 16 bases between. The CDR3 DNA follows: TGTGCCAGCAGCGTAGACCCCTGGGTTGTTAGCACCGGGGAGCTGTTTTTT. It translates to CASSVDPWVVSTGELFF.

The chain links TRBV9 to TRBJ2-4; a possible D gene is TRBD2 (6 bases). This CDR3 has 15 residues. V lost 0 bases to trimming and J lost 0 bases, with 7 bases between them. Germline V lookup: CDR1 SGDLS, CDR2 YYNGEE. Here the CDR3 DNA reads TGTGCCAGCAGCGTAGGCGGGACAGCCAAAAACATTCAGTACTTC. Protein product: CASSVGGTAKNIQYF. Filled out from reference TRBV9 and TRBJ2-4, the complete variable domain reads DSGVTQTPKHLITATGQRVTLRCSPRSGDLSVYWYQQSLDQGLQFLIQYYNGEERAKGNILERFSAQQFPDLHSELNLSSLELGDSALYFCASSVGGTAKNIQYFGAGTRLSVL.

V gene TRBV4-3 combines with J gene TRBJ2-3, with 11 nucleotides matching TRBD2. The CDR3 runs to 18 residues. V shed 0 bases, J shed 5 bases, and the junction held 10 bases outside the gene matches. Germline V gives CDR1 LGHNA, CDR2 YSLEER. The CDR3 sequence: CASSQELAGATGEDTQYF. CDR3 in DNA: TGCGCCAGCAGCCAAGAACTAGCGGGGGCCACGGGGGAAGATACGCAGTATTTT.

This clone was counted only a few times. The chain is built from TRBV5-6 and TRBJ1-1, with unresolved D. CDR1 is SGHDT and CDR2 is YYEEEE in the germline V gene. The CDR3 sequence is 15 residues long. The V and J ends lost 7 bases and 5 bases respectively, with 21 bases between them. CDR3 nucleotide sequence: TGTGCCAGCGGTTACGGACCGCCAGGCCTAACTGAAGCTTTCTTT. This sequence encodes CASGYGPPGLTEAFF.

This clone came up a few times. V gene TRBV6-1 combines with J gene TRBJ1-2, with D possibly matching TRBD1 (5 bases). There are 13 residues in the CDR3. Germline V lookup: CDR1 MNHNS, CDR2 SASEGT. The V gene lost 9 bases and the J gene lost 6 bases, with 17 bases spanning the gap. CDR3 coding DNA: TGTGCCAGTACAGGAAACGTCTACGATGGCTACACCTTC. It encodes CASTGNVYDGYTF.

The chain combines TRBV2 with TRBJ2-2; weak D call: TRBD2 (5 bases). Between the trimmed V and J ends, which lost 7 bases and 5 bases, there was a span of 14 bases. The CDR3 has 14 amino acids. Per the germline V gene, CDR1 is SNHLY and CDR2 is FYNNEI. CDR3 residues: CASKSGRNTGELFF. The DNA for the CDR3 is TGTGCCAGCAAATCTGGGAGAAATACCGGGGAGCTGTTTTTT.

Comment on this clone: At the DNA level, this CDR3 is encoded by other sequences in the same sample as well. This rearrangement joins TRBV15 to TRBJ1-4, with no clear D. There are 13 residues in the CDR3. Germline V gene lookup returns CDR1 LNHNV and CDR2 YYDKDF (reference sequence). The V gene lost 3 bases and the J gene lost 4 bases, with 6 bases spanning the gap. CDR3 DNA sequence: TGTGCCACCAGCAGGGACTTTAATGAAAAACTGTTTTTT. It translates to CATSRDFNEKLFF.

The rearrangement joins TRBV30 to TRBJ2-4; a weak D match, TRBD1 (6 bases). CDR1 is GTSNPN, CDR2 SVGIG, per germline (reference sequence). Between the trimmed V and J ends, which lost 1 base and 0 bases, there was a span of 10 bases. The CDR3 runs 15 residues. The CDR3 DNA follows: TGTGCCTGGAGTGCTGGCAGGGGAGCCAAAAACATTCAGTACTTC. The encoded protein is CAWSAGRGAKNIQYF.

In this sample, this clone turned up once. The chain is built from TRBV30 and TRBJ1-5; no reliable D call. The germline V gene encodes CDR1 GTSNPN and CDR2 SVGIG (reference sequence). This CDR3 is built from 14 residues. V was clipped by 1 base and J by 2 bases, with 9 bases between them. The CDR3, as DNA: TGTGCCTGGAGTGCTACGACGGGCAATCAGCCCCAGCATTTT. This codes for CAWSATTGNQPQHF.

This clone was counted once. The CDR3 DNA is TGTGCCAGCAGACGACAGGGGGGGGCTTACTATCAGCCCCAGCATTTT. This sequence encodes CASRRQGGAYYQPQHF. V gene TRBV27 combines with J gene TRBJ1-5, with 9 bases that match TRBD1. The CDR3 is made up of 16 amino acids. CDR1 is MNHEY, CDR2 SMNVEV, per germline (reference sequence). Trimming cost V 6 bases and J 5 bases; bases outside gene matches: 11.

The chain couples TRBV21-1 to TRBJ2-3; TRBD2, the D gene given by the table, was not confirmed from the DNA. TRBV21-1 is an annotated pseudogene. This CDR3 spans 18 amino acids. CDR3 amino acids: CASSKAGRGQYGTDTQYF. CDR3 coding DNA: TGTGCCAGCAGCAAAGCGGGGAGGGGTCAGTATGGGACAGATACGCAGTATTTT.

The chain has TRBV6-5 and TRBJ2-1, with 10 bases that match TRBD2. Trimming cost V 6 bases and J 14 bases; bases outside gene matches: 7. Germline V gives CDR1 MNHEY, CDR2 SVGAGI. The CDR3 sequence is 12 residues long. CDR3 region: CASRSSGGGEFF. CDR3 DNA: TGTGCCAGCAGATCGAGCGGGGGGGGCGAGTTCTTC.

This clone appeared a few times. The chain recombines TRBV6-6 with TRBJ1-5; D is perhaps TRBD1 (6 bases). CDR3 size: 13 residues. Per the germline V gene, CDR1 is MNHNY and CDR2 is SVGAGI (reference sequence). V lost 5 bases to trimming and J lost 8 bases, with 13 bases between them. The DNA of the CDR3 is TGTGCCAGCAGTGGATGGGAGGGGGAGCCCCAGCATTTT. Protein product: CASSGWEGEPQHF.

The CDR3 region is CASSKRDRVEETQYF. CDR3 sequence (DNA): TGTGCCAGCAGCAAAAGGGACAGGGTGGAAGAGACCCAGTACTTC. V is TRBV7-2 and J is TRBJ2-5; 9 nucleotides line up with TRBD1. The germline gives CDR1 SGHTA, CDR2 FQGNSA. V shed 5 bases and J 3 bases; nucleotides not matched to a gene: 7. CDR3 length equals 15 residues. Supplemented by reference TRBV7-2 and TRBJ2-5, the full variable domain reads GAGVSQSPSNKVTEKGKDVELRCDPISGHTALYWYRQSLGQGLEFLIYFQGNSAPDKSGLPSDRFSAERTGGSVSTLTIQRTQQEDSAVYLCASSKRDRVEETQYFGPGTRLLVL.

This chain links TRBV19 with TRBJ1-1; maybe TRBD1 (5 bases). Trimming removed 5 bases from V and 1 base from J, with 8 bases in between. Per the germline V gene, CDR1 is LNHDA and CDR2 is SQIVND (reference sequence). CDR3 length: 13 residues. CDR3 sequence reads: CASSDQGNTEAFF. In DNA, the CDR3 is TGTGCCAGTAGTGATCAGGGGAACACTGAAGCTTTCTTT.

The V call is TRBV5-6, the J call TRBJ1-1; no reliable D call. The length of the CDR3 is 13 residues. CDR1 is SGHDT and CDR2 is YYEEEE in the germline V gene. V was cut by 0 bases and J by 2 bases, with 5 bases left in between. The CDR3 region is CASSLGTNTEAFF. The CDR3 bases are TGTGCCAGCAGCTTGGGCACAAACACTGAAGCTTTCTTT.

The chain links TRBV5-1 to TRBJ2-3, with D perhaps TRBD1 (6 bases). The CDR3 consists of 15 residues. V lost 0 bases and J lost 2, with 10 bases in between. CDR1 and CDR2 from the germline V gene are SGHRS and YFSETQ. DNA for the CDR3: TGCGCCAGCAGCTTGGAGGACAGAAACACAGATACGCAGTATTTT. Translated, it gives CASSLEDRNTDTQYF.